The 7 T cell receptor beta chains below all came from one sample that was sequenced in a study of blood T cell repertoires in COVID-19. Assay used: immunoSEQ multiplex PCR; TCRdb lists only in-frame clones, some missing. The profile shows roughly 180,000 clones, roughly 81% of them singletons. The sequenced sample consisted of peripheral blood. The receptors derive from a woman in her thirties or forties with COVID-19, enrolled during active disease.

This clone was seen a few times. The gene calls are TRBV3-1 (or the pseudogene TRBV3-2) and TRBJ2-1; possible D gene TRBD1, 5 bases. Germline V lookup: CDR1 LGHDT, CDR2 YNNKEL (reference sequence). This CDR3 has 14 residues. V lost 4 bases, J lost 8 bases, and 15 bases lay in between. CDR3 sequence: CASSLSLRAHEQFF. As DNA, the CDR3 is TGTGCCAGCAGCCTTTCTCTCAGGGCCCATGAGCAGTTCTTC.

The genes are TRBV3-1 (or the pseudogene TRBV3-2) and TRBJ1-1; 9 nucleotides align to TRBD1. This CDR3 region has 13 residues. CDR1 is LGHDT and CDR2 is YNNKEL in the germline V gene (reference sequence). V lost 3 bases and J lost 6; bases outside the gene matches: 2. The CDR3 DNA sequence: TGTGCCAGCAGCCAGAGGACAGGGGCTGAAGCTTTCTTT. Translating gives CASSQRTGAEAFF.

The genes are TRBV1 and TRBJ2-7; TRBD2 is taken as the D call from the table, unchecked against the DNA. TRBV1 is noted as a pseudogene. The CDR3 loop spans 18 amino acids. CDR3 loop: CTSSHLGLDSTNFYEQYV. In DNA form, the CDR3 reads TGCACCAGCAGCCACTTAGGGCTAGACTCGACTAACTTCTACGAGCAGTACGTC.

In DNA form, the CDR3 reads TGTGCCAGCTCACCACGGGGCCCCGCGAACACCGGGGAGCTGTTTTTT. This codes for CASSPRGPANTGELFF. The V and J genes are TRBV18 and TRBJ2-2, with D possibly being TRBD1 (5 bases). Germline CDR1 is KGHSH and CDR2 is LQKENI. The CDR3 consists of 16 residues. V lost 1 base to trimming and J lost 0 bases, with 9 bases between them.

The CDR3 DNA reads TGTGCCACCCGGGATTTCTCCTACAATGAGCAGTTCTTC. Protein product: CATRDFSYNEQFF. The chain recombines TRBV6-5 with TRBJ2-1, with D perhaps matching TRBD2 (5 bases). Trimming pared 10 bases from V and 0 bases from J, leaving 10 bases between. Germline CDR1 is MNHEY and CDR2 is SVGAGI. The CDR3 is made up of 13 amino acids.

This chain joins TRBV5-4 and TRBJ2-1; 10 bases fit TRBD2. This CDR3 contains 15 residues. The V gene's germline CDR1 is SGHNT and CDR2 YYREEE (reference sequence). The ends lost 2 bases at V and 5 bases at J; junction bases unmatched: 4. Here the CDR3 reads CASSFRTSGDNEQFF. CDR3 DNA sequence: TGTGCCAGCAGCTTCAGGACTAGCGGAGACAATGAGCAGTTCTTC. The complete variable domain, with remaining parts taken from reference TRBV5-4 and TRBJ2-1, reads ETGVTQSPTHLIKTRGQQVTLRCSSQSGHNTVSWYQQALGQGPQFIFQYYREEENGRGNFPPRFSGLQFPNYSSELNVNALELDDSALYLCASSFRTSGDNEQFFGPGTRLTVL.

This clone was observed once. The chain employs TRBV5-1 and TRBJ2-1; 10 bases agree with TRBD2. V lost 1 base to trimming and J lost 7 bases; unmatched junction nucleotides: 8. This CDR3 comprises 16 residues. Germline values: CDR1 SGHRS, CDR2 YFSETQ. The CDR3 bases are TGCGCCAGCAGCTTGCTGGCTAGCGGGAGCAGGAATGAGCAGTTCTTC. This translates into CASSLLASGSRNEQFF.